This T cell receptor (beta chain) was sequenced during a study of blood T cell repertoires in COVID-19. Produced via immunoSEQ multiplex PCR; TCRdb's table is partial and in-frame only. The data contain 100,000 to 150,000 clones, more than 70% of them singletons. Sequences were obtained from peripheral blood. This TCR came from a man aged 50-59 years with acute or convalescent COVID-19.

CDR3 nucleotides: TGTGCCAGCACCTCCCCTCATAGCTCCTACGAGCAGTACTTC. It specifies CASTSPHSSYEQYF. The genes are TRBV28 and TRBJ2-7; no clear D gene. Germline V gene lookup returns CDR1 MDHEN and CDR2 SYDVKM. The CDR3 runs 14 residues. Deletions cut 7 bases from V and 0 bases from J, with 13 bases between.